Listed here are 6 T cell receptor beta chains from one sample, sequenced in a study of cytomegalovirus exposure and HLA in healthy donors. PCR amplification relied on 60 Vbeta primers (plus 13 Jbeta primers). Libraries were prepared by immunoSEQ multiplex PCR; TCRdb keeps only in-frame clonotypes and omits some of them. Here the sample spans about 150,000 clones, about 83% being singletons. The sequenced material came from PBMCs. These receptor sequences come from a man aged 35 to 55 in good health and CMV-seropositive.

This rearrangement joins TRBV4-3 to TRBJ2-2; D is perhaps TRBD2 (6 bases). CDR1 is LGHNA and CDR2 is YSLEER in the germline V gene. The V end lost 0 bases, the J end lost 6 bases, and 17 bases lay between the germline ends. The CDR3 has 17 amino acids. CDR3 bases: TGCGCCAGCAGCCAAGATACTTCGGGAGCGGGCGCCGGGGAGCTGTTTTTT. It encodes CASSQDTSGAGAGELFF.

The CDR3 region has the DNA TGTGCCAGCAGCAGTCTAGCGGGAGGGAACTTCGAGCAGTACTTC. Translating gives CASSSLAGGNFEQYF. The gene calls are TRBV7-2 and TRBJ2-7; 12 bases are shared with TRBD2. After removal of 5 bases from V and 6 bases from J, the junction contained 8 bases not matched to a gene. This CDR3 is 15 amino acids long. Germline loops: CDR1 SGHTA, CDR2 FQGNSA.

V is TRBV20-1 and J is TRBJ2-7; D not certain. V was clipped by 1 base and J by 5 bases, with 6 bases between them. This CDR3 comprises 11 residues. Germline V gives CDR1 DFQATT, CDR2 SNEGSKA (reference sequence). CDR3 residues: CSARGSNEQYF. Here the CDR3 DNA reads TGCAGTGCTAGAGGTAGTAACGAGCAGTACTTC.

This chain links TRBV25-1 with TRBJ2-7, with TRBD2 as a possible D gene (6 bases). Germline CDR1 reads MGHDK; CDR2 reads SYGVNS. The CDR3 covers 13 residues. V shed 4 bases and J shed 6 bases, with 13 bases lying between them. CDR3 protein: CASSGPGRSEQYF. CDR3 DNA sequence: TGTGCCAGCAGTGGTCCGGGGAGGTCCGAGCAGTACTTC.

V and J are TRBV14 and TRBJ2-7; no definite D call. V lost 3 bases and J lost 3, with 9 bases in between. The CDR3 has 13 residues. Germline CDR1 and CDR2: SGHDN and FVKESK. The CDR3 region is CASSQGTYYEQYF. The CDR3 DNA is TGTGCCAGCAGCCAGGGCACCTACTACGAGCAGTACTTC. Full variable domain (missing parts from reference TRBV14 and TRBJ2-7): EAGVTQFPSHSVIEKGQTVTLRCDPISGHDNLYWYRRVMGKEIKFLLHFVKESKQDESGMPNNRFLAERTGGTYSTLKVQPAELEDSGVYFCASSQGTYYEQYFGPGTRLTVT.

The count of this clone is one. The chain has TRBV7-9 and TRBJ2-2, with a possible D match to TRBD2 (7 bases). V lost 5 bases and J lost 7, with 20 bases in between. The germline CDR1 and CDR2 sequences are SEHNR and FQNEAQ (reference sequence). The length of the CDR3 is 16 residues. CDR3 residues: CASSPGGGGPNGELFF. CDR3 in DNA: TGTGCCAGCAGCCCAGGAGGGGGAGGGCCGAACGGGGAGCTGTTTTTT. Variable domain in full (rest from reference TRBV7-9 and TRBJ2-2): DTGVSQNPRHKITKRGQNVTFRCDPISEHNRLYWYRQTLGQGPEFLTYFQNEAQLEKSRLLSDRFSAERPKGSFSTLEIQRTEQGDSAMYLCASSPGGGGPNGELFFGEGSRLTVL.